This TCR beta chain was sequenced during a study of T-cell reconstitution after alpha-beta-depleted transplantation in children. Construction of the TCRbeta library involved unique molecular identifiers. TCRdb called the PCR reads again in MiXCR, with one record for every CDR3 protein. The sample lists tens of thousands of distinct CDR3 sequences; roughly 5.2% were seen once. This clonotype was seen ten or more times. V gave up 2 bases and J gave up 2 bases, with 13 bases separating them. The CDR3 has 15 amino acids. CDR1 and CDR2 (germline): SGDLS, YYNGEE. The genes are TRBV9 and TRBJ2-5; D might be TRBD1 or TRBD2, each matching 6 bases. The receptor comes from a boy under two years old who had a stem cell transplant for acute myeloid leukemia, so the T cells may come from the graft donor. The source was PBMCs, mostly from graft donor cells, collected 180 days after TCRalphabeta/CD19-depleted stem cell transplant. In nucleotides, the CDR3 is TGTGCCAGCAGCGTCACAGGGAGGTTGCAAGAGACCCAGTACTTC. This encodes CASSVTGRLQETQYF.